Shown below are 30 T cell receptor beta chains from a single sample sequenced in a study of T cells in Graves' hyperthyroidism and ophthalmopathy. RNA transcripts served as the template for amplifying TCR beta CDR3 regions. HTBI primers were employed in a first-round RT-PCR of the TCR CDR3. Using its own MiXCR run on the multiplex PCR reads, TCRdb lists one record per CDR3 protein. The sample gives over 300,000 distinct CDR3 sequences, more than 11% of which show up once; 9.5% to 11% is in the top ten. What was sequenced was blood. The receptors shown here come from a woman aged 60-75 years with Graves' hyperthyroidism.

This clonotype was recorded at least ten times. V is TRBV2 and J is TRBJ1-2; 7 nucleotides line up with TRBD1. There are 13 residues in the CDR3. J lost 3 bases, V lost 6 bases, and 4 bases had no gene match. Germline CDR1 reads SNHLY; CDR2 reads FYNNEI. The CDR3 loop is CASRFGTDYGYTF. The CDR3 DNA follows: TGTGCCAGCAGATTTGGGACAGACTATGGCTACACCTTC.

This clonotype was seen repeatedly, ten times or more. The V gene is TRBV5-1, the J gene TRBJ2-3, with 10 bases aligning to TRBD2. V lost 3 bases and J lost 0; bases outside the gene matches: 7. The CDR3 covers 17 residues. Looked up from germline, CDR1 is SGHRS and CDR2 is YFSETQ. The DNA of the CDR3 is TGCGCCAGCAGCTCCCGGACTAGCGGAGAAAGCACAGATACGCAGTATTTT. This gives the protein CASSSRTSGESTDTQYF.

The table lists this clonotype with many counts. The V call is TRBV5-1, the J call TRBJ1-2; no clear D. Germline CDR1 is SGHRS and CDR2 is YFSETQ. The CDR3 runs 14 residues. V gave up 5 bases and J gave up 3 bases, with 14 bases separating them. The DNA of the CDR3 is TGCGCCAGCAGTCCGGGAGCCTTCGACTATGGCTACACCTTC. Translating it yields CASSPGAFDYGYTF.

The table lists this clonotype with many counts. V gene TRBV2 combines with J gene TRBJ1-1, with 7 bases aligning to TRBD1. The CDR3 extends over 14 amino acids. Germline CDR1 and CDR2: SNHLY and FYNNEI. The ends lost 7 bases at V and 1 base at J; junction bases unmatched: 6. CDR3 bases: TGTGCCAGCACCTGGGACAGCGCGAACACTGAAGCTTTCTTT. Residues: CASTWDSANTEAFF. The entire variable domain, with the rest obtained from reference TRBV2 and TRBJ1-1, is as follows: EPEVTQTPSHQVTQMGQEVILRCVPISNHLYFYWYRQILGQKVEFLVSFYNNEISEKSEIFDDQFSVERPDGSNFTLKIRSTKLEDSAMYFCASTWDSANTEAFFGQGTRLTVV.

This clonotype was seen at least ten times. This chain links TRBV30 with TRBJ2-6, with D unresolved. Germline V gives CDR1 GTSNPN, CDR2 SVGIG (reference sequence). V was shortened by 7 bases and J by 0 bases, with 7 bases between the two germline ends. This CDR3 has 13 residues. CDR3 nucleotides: TGTGCCTCCTCACGCTCTGGGGCCAACGTCCTGACTTTC. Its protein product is CASSRSGANVLTF.

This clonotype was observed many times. CDR3 bases: TGTGCCAGCAGTGGGACTTATAGCGGGAGCTACGAGCAGTACTTC. Its protein product is CASSGTYSGSYEQYF. This rearrangement joins TRBV2 to TRBJ2-7; 9 nucleotides line up with TRBD2. The trim removed 4 bases at V and 3 bases at J, leaving 7 bases unmatched. Germline V gene data show CDR1 as SNHLY and CDR2 as FYNNEI. The CDR3 length is 15 residues.

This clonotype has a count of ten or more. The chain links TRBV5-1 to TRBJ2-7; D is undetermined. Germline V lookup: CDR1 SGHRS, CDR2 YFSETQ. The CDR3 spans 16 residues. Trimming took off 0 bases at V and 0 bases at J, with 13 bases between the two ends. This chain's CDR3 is CASSLEVDHFSYEQYF. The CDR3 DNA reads TGCGCCAGCAGCTTGGAAGTTGACCACTTCTCCTACGAGCAGTACTTC. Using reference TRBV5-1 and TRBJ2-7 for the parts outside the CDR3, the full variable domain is KAGVTQTPRYLIKTRGQQVTLSCSPISGHRSVSWYQQTPGQGLQFLFEYFSETQRNKGNFPGRFSGRQFSNSRSEMNVSTLELGDSALYLCASSLEVDHFSYEQYFGPGTRLTVT.

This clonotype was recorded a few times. Here the CDR3 reads CASSQGLLQGAGGEQYF. The CDR3 DNA is TGCGCCAGCAGCCAAGGCCTTCTACAGGGGGCTGGAGGGGAGCAGTACTTC. This chain joins TRBV4-1 and TRBJ2-7, with 9 bases identical to TRBD1. CDR1 is MGHRA, CDR2 YSYEKL, per germline. CDR3 length equals 17 residues. Trimming cost V 1 base and J 7 bases; bases outside gene matches: 14.

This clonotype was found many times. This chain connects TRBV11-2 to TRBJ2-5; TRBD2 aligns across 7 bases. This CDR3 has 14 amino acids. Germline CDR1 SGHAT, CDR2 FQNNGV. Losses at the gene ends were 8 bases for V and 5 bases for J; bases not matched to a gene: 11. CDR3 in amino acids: CASRRGGEMETQYF. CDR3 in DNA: TGTGCCAGCCGCCGGGGAGGGGAAATGGAGACCCAGTACTTC.

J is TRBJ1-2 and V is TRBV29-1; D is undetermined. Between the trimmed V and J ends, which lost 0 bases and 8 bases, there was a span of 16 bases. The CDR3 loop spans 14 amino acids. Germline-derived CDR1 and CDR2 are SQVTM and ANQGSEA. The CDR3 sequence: CSVEESAGVKGYTF. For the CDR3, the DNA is TGCAGCGTTGAAGAGTCCGCCGGGGTGAAAGGCTACACCTTC. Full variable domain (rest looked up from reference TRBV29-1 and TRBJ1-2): SAVISQKPSRDICQRGTSLTIQCQVDSQVTMMFWYRQQPGQSLTLIATANQGSEATYESGFVIDKFPISRPNLTFSTLTVSNMSPEDSSIYLCSVEESAGVKGYTFGSGTRLTVV.

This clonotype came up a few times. CDR3 bases: TGTGCCCACTCCTTAGGGGAAGGGGACTATGGCTACACCTTC. Amino acid sequence: CAHSLGEGDYGYTF. This chain links TRBV30 with TRBJ1-2; a possible D gene is TRBD1 (5 bases). In germline, CDR1 is GTSNPN, CDR2 SVGIG (reference sequence). V dropped 8 bases and J dropped 3 bases, with 19 bases sitting between them. This CDR3 has 14 amino acids.

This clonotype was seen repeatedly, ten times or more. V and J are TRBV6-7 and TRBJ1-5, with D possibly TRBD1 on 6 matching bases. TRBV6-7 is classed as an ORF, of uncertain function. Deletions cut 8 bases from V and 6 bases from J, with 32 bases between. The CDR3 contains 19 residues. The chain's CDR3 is CASGPPNHRDAASAQPQHF. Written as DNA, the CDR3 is TGTGCCAGCGGACCACCAAACCACAGGGACGCCGCCTCGGCTCAGCCCCAGCATTTT.

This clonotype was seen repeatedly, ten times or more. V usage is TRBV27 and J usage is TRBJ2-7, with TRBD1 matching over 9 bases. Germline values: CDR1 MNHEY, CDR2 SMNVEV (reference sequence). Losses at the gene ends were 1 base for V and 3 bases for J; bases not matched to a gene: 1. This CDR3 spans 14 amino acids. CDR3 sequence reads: CASSLLGQGYEQYF. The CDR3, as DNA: TGTGCCAGCAGTTTATTGGGACAGGGCTACGAGCAGTACTTC.

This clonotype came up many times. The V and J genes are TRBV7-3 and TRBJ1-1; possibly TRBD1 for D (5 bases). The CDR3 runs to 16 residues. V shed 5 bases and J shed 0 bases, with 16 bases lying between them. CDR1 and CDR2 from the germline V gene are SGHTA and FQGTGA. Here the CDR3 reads CASSAHQGSVNTEAFF. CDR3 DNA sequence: TGTGCCAGCAGCGCTCATCAGGGCTCGGTGAACACTGAAGCTTTCTTT. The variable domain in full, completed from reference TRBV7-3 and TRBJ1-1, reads GAGVSQTPSNKVTEKGKYVELRCDPISGHTALYWYRQSLGQGPEFLIYFQGTGAADDSGLPNDRFFAVRPEGSVSTLKIQRTERGDSAVYLCASSAHQGSVNTEAFFGQGTRLTVV.

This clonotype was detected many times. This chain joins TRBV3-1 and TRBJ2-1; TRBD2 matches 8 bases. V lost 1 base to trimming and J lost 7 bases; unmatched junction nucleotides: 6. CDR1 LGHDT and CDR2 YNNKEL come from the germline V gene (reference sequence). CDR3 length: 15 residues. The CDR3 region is CASSQASGRGNEQFF. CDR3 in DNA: TGTGCCAGCAGCCAAGCCAGCGGGAGAGGGAATGAGCAGTTCTTC.

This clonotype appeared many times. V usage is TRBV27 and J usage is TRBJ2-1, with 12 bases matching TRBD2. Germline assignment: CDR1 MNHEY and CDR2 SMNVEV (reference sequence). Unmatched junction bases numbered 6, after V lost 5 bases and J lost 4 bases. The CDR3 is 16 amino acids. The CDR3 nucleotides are TGTGCCAGCAGTCCCAGACTAGCGGGGGTGTACAATGAGCAGTTCTTC. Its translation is CASSPRLAGVYNEQFF.

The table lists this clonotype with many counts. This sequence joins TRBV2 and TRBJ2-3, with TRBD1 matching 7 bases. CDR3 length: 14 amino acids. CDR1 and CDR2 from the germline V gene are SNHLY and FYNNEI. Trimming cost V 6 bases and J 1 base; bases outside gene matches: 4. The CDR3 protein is CASSPTGGTDTQYF. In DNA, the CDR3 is TGTGCCAGCAGCCCTACAGGGGGCACAGATACGCAGTATTTT.

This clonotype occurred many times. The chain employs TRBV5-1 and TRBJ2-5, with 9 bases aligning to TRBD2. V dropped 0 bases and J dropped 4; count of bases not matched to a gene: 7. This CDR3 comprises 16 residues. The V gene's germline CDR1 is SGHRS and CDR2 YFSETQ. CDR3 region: CASSLAAAGGPETQYF. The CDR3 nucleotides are TGCGCCAGCAGCTTGGCTGCGGCGGGAGGGCCAGAGACCCAGTACTTC. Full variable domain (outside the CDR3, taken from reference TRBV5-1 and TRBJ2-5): KAGVTQTPRYLIKTRGQQVTLSCSPISGHRSVSWYQQTPGQGLQFLFEYFSETQRNKGNFPGRFSGRQFSNSRSEMNVSTLELGDSALYLCASSLAAAGGPETQYFGPGTRLLVL.

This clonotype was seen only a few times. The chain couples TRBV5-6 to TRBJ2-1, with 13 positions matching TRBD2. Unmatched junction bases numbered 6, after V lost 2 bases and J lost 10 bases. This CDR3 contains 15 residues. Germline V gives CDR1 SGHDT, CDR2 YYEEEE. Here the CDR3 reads CASSFFGTSGIEQFF. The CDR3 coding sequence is TGTGCCAGCAGCTTTTTCGGGACTAGCGGGATAGAGCAGTTCTTC.

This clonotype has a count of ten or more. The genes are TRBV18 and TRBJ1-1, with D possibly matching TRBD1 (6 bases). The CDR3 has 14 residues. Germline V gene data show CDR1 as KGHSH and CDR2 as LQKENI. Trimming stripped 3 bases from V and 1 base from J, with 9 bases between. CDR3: CASSPSRGNTEAFF. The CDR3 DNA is TGTGCCAGCTCACCTAGCAGGGGGAACACTGAAGCTTTCTTT. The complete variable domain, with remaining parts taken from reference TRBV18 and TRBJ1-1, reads NAGVMQNPRHLVRRRGQEARLRCSPMKGHSHVYWYRQLPEEGLKFMVYLQKENIIDESGMPKERFSAEFPKEGPSILRIQQVVRGDSAAYFCASSPSRGNTEAFFGQGTRLTVV.

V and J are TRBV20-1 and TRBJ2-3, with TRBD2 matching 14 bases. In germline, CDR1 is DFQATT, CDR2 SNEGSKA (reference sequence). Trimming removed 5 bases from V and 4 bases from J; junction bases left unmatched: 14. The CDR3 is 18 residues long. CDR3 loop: CSAHGTSGSSPGSDTQYF. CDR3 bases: TGCAGTGCTCACGGGACTAGCGGGAGTTCCCCCGGGTCAGATACGCAGTATTTT.

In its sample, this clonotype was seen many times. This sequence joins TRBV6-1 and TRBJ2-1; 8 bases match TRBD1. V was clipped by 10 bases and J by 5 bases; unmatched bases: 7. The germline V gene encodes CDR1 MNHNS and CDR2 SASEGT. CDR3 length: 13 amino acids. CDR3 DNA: TGTGCCACCAGGACAGGGACCCACAATGAGCAGTTCTTC. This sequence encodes CATRTGTHNEQFF.

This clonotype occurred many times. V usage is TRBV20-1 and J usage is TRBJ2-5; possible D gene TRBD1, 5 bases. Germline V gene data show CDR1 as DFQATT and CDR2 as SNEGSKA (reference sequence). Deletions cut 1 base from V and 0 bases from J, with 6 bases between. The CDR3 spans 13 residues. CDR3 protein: CSARGRDQETQYF. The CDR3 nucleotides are TGCAGTGCTAGAGGCAGGGACCAAGAGACCCAGTACTTC.

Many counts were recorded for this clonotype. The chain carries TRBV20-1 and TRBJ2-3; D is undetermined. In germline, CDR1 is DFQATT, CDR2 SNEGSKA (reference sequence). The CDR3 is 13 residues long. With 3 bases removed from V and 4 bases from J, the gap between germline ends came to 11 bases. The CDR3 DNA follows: TGCAGTGCTAGCCTACGGGCCCCAGATACGCAGTATTTT. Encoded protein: CSASLRAPDTQYF.

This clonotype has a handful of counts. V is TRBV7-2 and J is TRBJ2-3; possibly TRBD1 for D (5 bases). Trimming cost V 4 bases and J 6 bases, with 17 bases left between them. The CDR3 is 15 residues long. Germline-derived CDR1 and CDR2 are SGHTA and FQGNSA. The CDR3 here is CASSSDTRSSDTQYF. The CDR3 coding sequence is TGTGCCAGCAGCTCGGACACTCGTTCTTCCGATACGCAGTATTTT.

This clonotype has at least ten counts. CDR3 loop: CASGGTVSYEQYF. Here the CDR3 DNA reads TGTGCCAGCGGTGGGACAGTCTCCTACGAGCAGTACTTC. The chain couples TRBV28 to TRBJ2-7; 7 nucleotides agree with TRBD1. The CDR3 is 13 amino acids. V was pared by 8 bases and J by 0 bases, with 4 bases of the junction left unmatched. Germline CDR1 and CDR2: MDHEN and SYDVKM.

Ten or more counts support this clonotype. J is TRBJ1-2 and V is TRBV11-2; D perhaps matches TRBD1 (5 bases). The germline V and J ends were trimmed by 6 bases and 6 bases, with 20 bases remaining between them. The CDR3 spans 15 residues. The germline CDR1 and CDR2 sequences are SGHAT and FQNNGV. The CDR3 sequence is CASRNTGGGGDGYTF. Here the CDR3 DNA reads TGTGCCAGCAGAAACACCGGCGGTGGGGGAGATGGCTACACCTTC.

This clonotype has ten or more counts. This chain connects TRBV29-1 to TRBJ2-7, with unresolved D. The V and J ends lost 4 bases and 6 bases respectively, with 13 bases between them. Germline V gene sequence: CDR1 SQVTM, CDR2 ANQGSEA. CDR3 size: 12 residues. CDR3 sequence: CSVGRAGAEQYF. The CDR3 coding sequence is TGCAGCGTTGGGAGAGCTGGTGCCGAGCAGTACTTC.

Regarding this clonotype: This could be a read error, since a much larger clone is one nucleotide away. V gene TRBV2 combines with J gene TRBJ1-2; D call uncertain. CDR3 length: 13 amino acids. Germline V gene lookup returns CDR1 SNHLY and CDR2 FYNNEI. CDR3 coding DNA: TGTGCCGGCAGTGACGGTGTTAACTATGGCTACACCTTC. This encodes CAGSDGVNYGYTF.

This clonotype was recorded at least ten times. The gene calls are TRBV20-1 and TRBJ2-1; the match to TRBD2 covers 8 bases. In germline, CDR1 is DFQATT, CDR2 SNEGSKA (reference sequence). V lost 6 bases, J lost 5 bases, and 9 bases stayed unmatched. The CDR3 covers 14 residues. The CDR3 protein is CSANSGRGDNEQFF. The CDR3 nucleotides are TGCAGTGCAAACAGCGGGAGAGGGGACAATGAGCAGTTCTTC.